The 3 T cell receptor beta chains reported below all come from one sample, sequenced in a study of T cell changes during pregnancy in multiple sclerosis. Measured with immunoSEQ multiplex PCR; TCRdb has only the in-frame clones, and not every one. This sample has 84,000 or so clones, with about 94% found just once. Material: peripheral blood, obtained in the third trimester of pregnancy. All receptors derive from a female donor with multiple sclerosis, enrolled in a pregnancy study.

The chain couples TRBV29-1 to TRBJ1-1, with unresolved D. The germline V gene has CDR1 SQVTM and CDR2 ANQGSEA. V was clipped by 1 base and J by 3 bases, with 6 bases between them. The CDR3 is 12 amino acids. CDR3 protein: CSVEATDTEAFF. DNA of the CDR3: TGCAGCGTTGAAGCTACCGACACTGAAGCTTTCTTT.

This rearrangement joins TRBV9 to TRBJ2-5, with TRBD2 matching 7 bases. The V segment lost 2 bases and the J segment 1 base; nucleotides outside the gene matches: 5. The CDR3 is 15 amino acids. Per the germline V gene, CDR1 is SGDLS and CDR2 is YYNGEE. This chain's CDR3 is CASSVDTSVQETQYF. The CDR3, as DNA: TGTGCCAGCAGCGTTGACACTAGCGTCCAAGAGACCCAGTACTTC.

This chain links TRBV15 with TRBJ2-7; D possibly corresponds to TRBD2 (7 bases). The CDR3 has 15 residues. Trimming removed 5 bases at V and 2 bases at J, with 16 bases between. CDR1 is LNHNV, CDR2 YYDKDF, per germline (reference sequence). CDR3 sequence reads: CATSRGAGATYEQYF. CDR3 in DNA: TGTGCCACCAGCCGGGGGGCGGGTGCCACCTACGAGCAGTACTTC.